This T cell receptor beta chain was profiled in a study of graft-versus-host responses after intestinal transplantation. To note about this clone: The antigen remains unidentified.

Clones were sequenced by immunoSEQ multiplex PCR, and TCRdb holds only the in-frame ones, with some missing. The table shows around 78,000 clones, with roughly 84% occurring only once. With V trimmed by 5 bases and J by 6 bases, 7 bases remained unmatched. The CDR3 extends over 15 amino acids. Germline assignment: CDR1 MNHNY and CDR2 SVGAGI (reference sequence). The TCR sequence derives from a human donor who was the organ donor for an intestinal transplant. Sequences were derived from unstimulated CD8+ T cells sorted from spleen or lymph node cells, sampled before transplant. V usage is TRBV6-6 and J usage is TRBJ2-1, with 10 bases that match TRBD2. The CDR3 nucleotides read TGTGCCAGCAGTCTAGCGGGGGAGAAATTCAATGAGCAGTTCTTC. Amino acid sequence: CASSLAGEKFNEQFF.